Below are 13 T cell receptor beta chains sequenced from a single sample in a study of identical twins. TCRdb re-called the 5' RACE reads with MiXCR, one entry per CDR3 protein. The table records fewer than 800,000 distinct CDR3 sequences, 7.1% of them present only once. The sample was also reused in another study, on yellow fever vaccine responses in identical twins.

The sequenced material came from PBMCs. The receptors come from a woman aged 18-29 years in good health.

In this sample, this clonotype turned up a few times. This chain uses TRBV4-1 with TRBJ2-3; perhaps TRBD2 as D (7 bases). The V end lost 0 bases, the J end lost 5 bases, and 15 bases lay between the germline ends. There are 16 residues in the CDR3. Germline assignment: CDR1 MGHRA and CDR2 YSYEKL. CDR3: CASSQDRGGGGDTQYF. CDR3 bases: TGCGCCAGCAGCCAAGATAGGGGGGGAGGGGGAGATACGCAGTATTTT.

At least ten counts were recorded for this clonotype. The chain uses TRBV12-3 or TRBV12-4 and TRBJ1-5, with 7 bases matching TRBD1. Trimming removed 5 bases from V and 4 bases from J; junction bases left unmatched: 5. CDR3 length: 14 residues. In DNA form, the CDR3 reads TGTGCCAGCAGTCTGACAGGGACAAATCAGCCCCAGCATTTT. Its translation: CASSLTGTNQPQHF.

This clonotype was counted many times. The chain links TRBV18 to TRBJ1-6; D is unclear. Looked up from germline, CDR1 is KGHSH and CDR2 is LQKENI. Trimming cost V 0 bases and J 10 bases, with 10 bases left between them. This CDR3 has 14 amino acids. The CDR3 loop reads CASSPPYLGSPLHF. CDR3 nucleotide sequence: TGTGCCAGCTCACCACCTTACCTAGGATCACCCCTCCACTTT.

The chain combines TRBV6-1 with TRBJ2-2; D gene ambiguous. The V gene lost 1 base and the J gene lost 1 base, with 10 bases spanning the gap. Germline V gene lookup returns CDR1 MNHNS and CDR2 SASEGT. CDR3 length: 16 amino acids. CDR3 region: CASSEEVAVNTGELFF. For the CDR3, the DNA is TGTGCCAGCAGTGAAGAGGTGGCGGTGAACACCGGGGAGCTGTTTTTT.

This clonotype was found a few times. The chain links TRBV7-3 to TRBJ2-6, with D tentatively TRBD1 or TRBD2 (6 bases each). The V gene lost 1 base and the J gene lost 2 bases, with 9 bases spanning the gap. CDR1 and CDR2 from the germline V gene are SGHTA and FQGTGA. This CDR3 is 16 amino acids long. The CDR3 spells CASSLKGGAGANVLTF. For the CDR3, the DNA is TGTGCCAGCAGCTTAAAGGGGGGAGCTGGGGCCAACGTCCTGACTTTC.

CDR3 residues: CASSLGVPYYNEQFF. DNA of the CDR3: TGTGCCAGCAGCTTAGGGGTCCCTTACTACAATGAGCAGTTCTTC. This chain uses TRBV7-2 with TRBJ2-1; D not certain. The CDR3 loop spans 15 amino acids. The V gene lost 1 base and the J gene lost 3 bases, with 10 bases spanning the gap. From germline, CDR1 is SGHTA and CDR2 FQGNSA.

The chain uses TRBV28 and TRBJ2-7; 10 bases agree with TRBD2. This CDR3 comprises 15 residues. V lost 3 bases to trimming and J lost 3 bases; unmatched junction nucleotides: 5. CDR1 and CDR2 (germline): MDHEN, SYDVKM. CDR3 sequence: CASSLIASGSYEQYF. The CDR3 DNA follows: TGTGCCAGCAGTTTGATCGCTAGCGGGAGCTACGAGCAGTACTTC. Combining the CDR3 with reference TRBV28 and TRBJ2-7 gives the whole variable domain DVKVTQSSRYLVKRTGEKVFLECVQDMDHENMFWYRQDPGLGLRLIYFSYDVKMKEKGDIPEGYSVSREKKERFSLILESASTNQTSMYLCASSLIASGSYEQYFGPGTRLTVT.

This clonotype came up many times. This sequence joins TRBV5-1 and TRBJ2-1, with D possibly TRBD2 on 6 matching bases. The CDR3 runs 15 residues. V was cut by 0 bases and J by 4 bases, with 11 bases left in between. Germline-derived CDR1 and CDR2 are SGHRS and YFSETQ. The CDR3 is CASSLEAGRYNEQFF. The CDR3 coding sequence is TGCGCCAGCAGCTTGGAGGCGGGACGGTACAATGAGCAGTTCTTC.

This clonotype was detected many times. The gene calls are TRBV18 and TRBJ1-1, with D perhaps matching TRBD1 (5 bases). Germline V CDR1 and CDR2: KGHSH, LQKENI. The V end lost 5 bases, the J end lost 1 base, and 8 bases lay between the germline ends. The CDR3 sequence is 13 residues long. For the CDR3, the DNA is TGTGCCAGCTCAAACGACAGGAACACTGAAGCTTTCTTT. This gives the protein CASSNDRNTEAFF. Supplemented by reference TRBV18 and TRBJ1-1, the full variable domain reads NAGVMQNPRHLVRRRGQEARLRCSPMKGHSHVYWYRQLPEEGLKFMVYLQKENIIDESGMPKERFSAEFPKEGPSILRIQQVVRGDSAAYFCASSNDRNTEAFFGQGTRLTVV.

This clonotype was seen more than once but under ten times. The rearrangement joins TRBV4-1 to TRBJ2-1; D gene uncertain. The CDR3 sequence is 14 residues long. Germline V gene data show CDR1 as MGHRA and CDR2 as YSYEKL. Deletions cut 7 bases from V and 7 bases from J, with 17 bases between. This CDR3 reads CASTDGKVKNEQFF. The DNA of the CDR3 is TGCGCCAGCACGGACGGAAAGGTAAAGAATGAGCAGTTCTTC.

A word on this clonotype: The junction does not match germline at one end; this may be a read error. The genes are TRBV12-3 or TRBV12-4 and TRBJ1-5, with a possible D match to TRBD1 (6 bases). There are 18 residues in the CDR3. This CDR3 is CACSRRMIPRRGGQPQHF. The CDR3 DNA is TGTGCCTGCAGCCGCCGTATGATTCCGAGGAGAGGGGGTCAGCCCCAGCATTTT.

This clonotype was counted a few times. This rearrangement joins TRBV10-2 to TRBJ2-7, with unresolved D. The V gene lost 5 bases and the J gene lost 2 bases, with 10 bases spanning the gap. CDR1 and CDR2 from the germline V gene are WSHSY and SAAADI. The CDR3 has 13 amino acids. DNA for the CDR3: TGCGCCAGCAGTTCCGGATTTCCCTACGAGCAGTACTTC. This gives the protein CASSSGFPYEQYF.

This clonotype was seen at least ten times. The gene calls are TRBV3-1 and TRBJ1-5, with D hard to call. Trimming cost V 5 bases and J 1 base, with 3 bases left between them. The CDR3 totals 12 residues. Germline V gene sequence: CDR1 LGHDT, CDR2 YNNKEL (reference sequence). The CDR3 nucleotides read TGTGCCAGCAGCGACAGCAATCAGCCCCAGCATTTT. Amino acids: CASSDSNQPQHF.